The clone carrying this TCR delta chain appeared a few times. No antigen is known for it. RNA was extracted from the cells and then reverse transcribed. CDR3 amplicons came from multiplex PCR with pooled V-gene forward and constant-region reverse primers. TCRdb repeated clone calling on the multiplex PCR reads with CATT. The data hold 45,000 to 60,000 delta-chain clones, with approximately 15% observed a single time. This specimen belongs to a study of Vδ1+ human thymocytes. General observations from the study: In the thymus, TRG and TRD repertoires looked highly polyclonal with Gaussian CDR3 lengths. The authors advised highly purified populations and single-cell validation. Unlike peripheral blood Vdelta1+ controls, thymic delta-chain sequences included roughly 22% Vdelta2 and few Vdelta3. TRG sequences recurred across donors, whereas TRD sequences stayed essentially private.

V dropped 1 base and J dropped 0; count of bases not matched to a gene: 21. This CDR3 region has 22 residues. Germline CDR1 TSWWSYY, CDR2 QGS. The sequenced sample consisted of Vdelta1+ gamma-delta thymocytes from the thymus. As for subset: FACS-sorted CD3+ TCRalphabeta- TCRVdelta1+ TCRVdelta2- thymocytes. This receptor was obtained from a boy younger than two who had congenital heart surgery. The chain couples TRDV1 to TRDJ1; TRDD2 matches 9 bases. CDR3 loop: CALGERAFLQILGLPYTDKLIF. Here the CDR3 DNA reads TGTGCTCTTGGGGAACGAGCCTTCCTACAGATACTGGGGCTTCCGTACACCGATAAACTCATCTTT.